The 32 T cell receptor beta chains below all came from one sample that was sequenced in a study of blood T cell repertoires in COVID-19. Libraries were prepared by immunoSEQ multiplex PCR; TCRdb keeps only in-frame clonotypes and omits some of them. The table includes some 200,000 clones, 65% to 85% detected once. Sequenced: peripheral blood. The receptors here all came from a woman under 40 with COVID-19, enrolled during active disease.

The rearrangement uses TRBV27 and TRBJ1-2; 7 nucleotides agree with TRBD1. In germline, CDR1 is MNHEY, CDR2 SMNVEV (reference sequence). V was clipped by 6 bases and J by 8 bases; unmatched bases: 12. The CDR3 consists of 14 residues. In nucleotides, the CDR3 is TGTGCCAGCAGAGACCGAGGGGGCAGGCAGGGCTACACCTTC. This sequence encodes CASRDRGGRQGYTF.

This chain connects TRBV30 to TRBJ1-2; 9 bases are a match to TRBD1. CDR3 length equals 14 residues. Germline V lookup: CDR1 GTSNPN, CDR2 SVGIG (reference sequence). V dropped 0 bases and J dropped 8; count of bases not matched to a gene: 7. CDR3 in amino acids: CAWSVKQGAGGYTF. The DNA for the CDR3 is TGTGCCTGGAGTGTCAAACAGGGGGCGGGGGGCTACACCTTC.

The CDR3 nucleotides read TGTGCCAGCAGCAGCCCCGCGGGAACCCAGTACTTC. Its protein product is CASSSPAGTQYF. This chain joins TRBV6-5 and TRBJ2-5; the D gene is possibly TRBD2 (6 bases). The CDR3 loop spans 12 amino acids. V lost 6 bases to trimming and J lost 8 bases, with 13 bases between them. Per germline, CDR1 MNHEY and CDR2 SVGAGI.

The chain joins TRBV2 to TRBJ1-5; 8 nucleotides line up with TRBD1. Germline V lookup: CDR1 SNHLY, CDR2 FYNNEI. V was pared by 1 base and J by 7 bases, with 9 bases of the junction left unmatched. This CDR3 is 16 amino acids long. In nucleotides, the CDR3 is TGTGCCAGCAGTGAAGGGAGCGGACAGGGCGGACAGCCCCAGCATTTT. Its protein product is CASSEGSGQGGQPQHF.

This clone appeared a few times. The CDR3 is CASSQTGGGNQPQHF. CDR3 bases: TGTGCCAGCAGCCAAACAGGGGGCGGCAATCAGCCCCAGCATTTT. The V gene is TRBV7-2, the J gene TRBJ1-5; 9 positions agree with TRBD1. This CDR3 spans 15 amino acids. J gave up 2 bases and V 5 bases, and 4 bases lay outside the gene matches. Germline V gives CDR1 SGHTA, CDR2 FQGNSA.

This chain joins TRBV12-3 or TRBV12-4 and TRBJ1-2; no clear D gene. The CDR3 length is 13 residues. The germline V and J ends were trimmed by 5 bases and 8 bases, with 15 bases remaining between them. CDR3 DNA sequence: TGTGCCAGCAGTCTGGCCCGGGAAGGCGGCTACACCTTC. As protein: CASSLAREGGYTF.

The V call is TRBV28, the J call TRBJ2-2; TRBD2 matches 15 bases. The V gene's germline CDR1 is MDHEN and CDR2 SYDVKM. The V segment lost 8 bases and the J segment 2 bases; nucleotides outside the gene matches: 12. This CDR3 contains 19 residues. In nucleotides, the CDR3 is TGTGCCAGCCATCGCACCCGGGGACTAGCGGGGGGAAACACCGGGGAGCTGTTTTTT. Its protein product is CASHRTRGLAGGNTGELFF.

The chain links TRBV30 to TRBJ2-1; D gene unclear. The CDR3 is 15 residues long. Germline V gives CDR1 GTSNPN, CDR2 SVGIG (reference sequence). The ends were cut back, 2 bases at V and 0 bases at J, with 11 bases in the middle. For the CDR3, the DNA is TGTGCCTGGAGTTTAACCCGTAGCTCCTACAATGAGCAGTTCTTC. Its protein product is CAWSLTRSSYNEQFF.

V usage is TRBV14 and J usage is TRBJ1-2; no definite D call. Per germline, CDR1 SGHDN and CDR2 FVKESK. The CDR3 covers 15 residues. The germline V and J ends were trimmed by 4 bases and 0 bases, with 12 bases remaining between them. The CDR3 protein is CASSLTHVTNYGYTF. In DNA form, the CDR3 reads TGTGCCAGCAGCCTAACTCACGTCACTAACTATGGCTACACCTTC.

The chain joins TRBV2 to TRBJ2-1, with TRBD2 identical over 14 bases. Per the germline V gene, CDR1 is SNHLY and CDR2 is FYNNEI. Trimming took 6 bases from V and 5 from J; bases not matched to a gene: 3. The CDR3 runs 15 residues. The CDR3 is CASRRLAGGDNEQFF. The CDR3 bases are TGTGCCAGCAGGAGACTAGCGGGAGGGGACAATGAGCAGTTCTTC.

The V and J genes are TRBV5-6 and TRBJ1-6; D remains unclear. Trimming removed 0 bases at V and 5 bases at J, with 6 bases between. CDR1 is SGHDT and CDR2 is YYEEEE in the germline V gene. CDR3 size: 14 residues. The CDR3 coding sequence is TGTGCCAGCAGCTTGGGGCCGAATAATTCACCCCTCCACTTT. Amino acid sequence: CASSLGPNNSPLHF.

This rearrangement joins TRBV4-2 to TRBJ2-6; D not resolved. V was clipped by 0 bases and J by 2 bases, with 5 bases between them. The CDR3 spans 15 residues. Germline CDR1 is LGHNA and CDR2 is YNFKEQ. In nucleotides, the CDR3 is TGTGCCAGCAGCCAAGATGAGGCTGGGGCCAACGTCCTGACTTTC. Translated: CASSQDEAGANVLTF.

This chain joins TRBV6-4 and TRBJ2-1, with D maybe TRBD2 (5 bases). Trimming stripped 4 bases from V and 8 bases from J, with 12 bases between. The CDR3 spans 13 residues. From germline, CDR1 is MRHNA and CDR2 SNTAGT. This CDR3 is CASSGGVFHEQFF. CDR3 in DNA: TGTGCCAGCAGTGGGGGAGTTTTCCATGAGCAGTTCTTC.

The chain is built from TRBV5-6 and TRBJ2-1, with 14 positions matching TRBD2. Germline lookup yields CDR1 SGHDT and CDR2 YYEEEE. The V gene end was trimmed by 2 bases and the J gene end by 4 bases; junction bases not matched to a gene: 2. The CDR3 has 16 residues. CDR3 in DNA: TGTGCCAGCAGCTTCCGGACTAGCGGGAGGTACAATGAGCAGTTCTTC. Translated: CASSFRTSGRYNEQFF.

The chain uses TRBV6-5 and TRBJ1-1; no clear D gene. Germline loops: CDR1 MNHEY, CDR2 SVGAGI. V lost 2 bases, J lost 0 bases, and 13 bases lay in between. This CDR3 has 16 amino acids. The CDR3 spells CASSYRTFRMNTEAFF. The CDR3, as DNA: TGTGCCAGCAGTTACCGCACATTCAGGATGAACACTGAAGCTTTCTTT.

V gene TRBV12-3 or TRBV12-4 combines with J gene TRBJ2-7, with a weak D call TRBD1 (5 bases). This CDR3 is 13 amino acids long. Trimming took off 6 bases at V and 2 bases at J, with 11 bases between the two ends. CDR3 bases: TGTGCCAGCAGCCTGACAGTGACCTACGAGCAGTACTTC. This sequence encodes CASSLTVTYEQYF.

This rearrangement joins TRBV3-1 (or the pseudogene TRBV3-2) to TRBJ2-6, with 8 bases lining up with TRBD1. The germline CDR1 and CDR2 sequences are LGHDT and YNNKEL (reference sequence). This CDR3 comprises 19 residues. Losses at the gene ends were 0 bases for V and 0 bases for J; bases not matched to a gene: 7. The CDR3 loop reads CASSQDHTGGLSGANVLTF. DNA of the CDR3: TGTGCCAGCAGCCAAGATCACACAGGGGGACTCTCTGGGGCCAACGTCCTGACTTTC.

The V call is TRBV5-1, the J call TRBJ1-4; 7 nucleotides line up with TRBD1. Germline V gene data show CDR1 as SGHRS and CDR2 as YFSETQ. The J segment lost 5 bases and the V segment lost 5 bases, leaving 6 bases of the junction unmatched. This CDR3 comprises 14 residues. The CDR3 here is CASSASTGNEKLFF. The DNA of the CDR3 is TGCGCCAGCAGTGCATCGACAGGGAATGAAAAACTGTTTTTT.

V is TRBV18 and J is TRBJ1-2; weak D call: TRBD1 (6 bases). The V and J ends lost 2 bases and 3 bases respectively, with 13 bases between them. This CDR3 region has 15 residues. Germline CDR1 is KGHSH and CDR2 is LQKENI. The CDR3 reads CASSPTSGGDYGYTF. The DNA for the CDR3 is TGTGCCAGCTCACCAACTTCGGGGGGCGACTATGGCTACACCTTC.

The chain recombines TRBV28 with TRBJ2-7; 10 bases match TRBD2. The CDR3 extends over 18 amino acids. Looked up from germline, CDR1 is MDHEN and CDR2 is SYDVKM. The V segment lost 3 bases and the J segment 2 bases; nucleotides outside the gene matches: 13. Here the CDR3 reads CASSFMSDPSGSTYEQYF. The CDR3, as DNA: TGTGCCAGCAGTTTCATGTCGGACCCTAGCGGGAGTACCTACGAGCAGTACTTC.

The V and J genes are TRBV30 and TRBJ2-1, with 14 bases that match TRBD2. After removal of 8 bases from V and 8 bases from J, the junction contained 11 bases not matched to a gene. This CDR3 has 15 residues. Germline-derived CDR1 and CDR2 are GTSNPN and SVGIG (reference sequence). The CDR3 protein is CARTSGLAGADEQFF. The CDR3 coding sequence is TGTGCCCGGACTTCGGGACTAGCGGGGGCGGATGAGCAGTTCTTC.

The V gene is TRBV15, the J gene TRBJ1-2; TRBD1 is a possible D gene (5 bases). This CDR3 contains 18 residues. Germline V gene sequence: CDR1 LNHNV, CDR2 YYDKDF (reference sequence). With 0 bases removed from V and 0 bases from J, the gap between germline ends came to 17 bases. The CDR3 nucleotides read TGTGCCACCAGCAGAGATCGGGCGGGGCCCCCAGCTAACTATGGCTACACCTTC. Its translation: CATSRDRAGPPANYGYTF.

The V call is TRBV29-1, the J call TRBJ1-2; a possible D gene is TRBD1 (6 bases). Germline CDR1 is SQVTM and CDR2 is ANQGSEA. The CDR3 has 12 residues. Trimming stripped 7 bases from V and 3 bases from J, with 12 bases between. The CDR3 sequence: CSGGRVDYGYTF. In nucleotides, the CDR3 is TGCAGCGGGGGGCGAGTTGACTATGGCTACACCTTC.

J is TRBJ2-3 and V is TRBV4-1; TRBD2 might be the D (6 bases). Germline CDR1 reads MGHRA; CDR2 reads YSYEKL. This CDR3 contains 16 residues. V shed 1 base and J shed 5 bases, with 16 bases lying between them. The CDR3, as DNA: TGCGCCAGCAGCCAAGCCAGACTAGGTACCATAGATACGCAGTATTTT. Protein: CASSQARLGTIDTQYF.

This clone was counted only a few times. V and J are TRBV27 and TRBJ1-5, with unresolved D. The CDR3 totals 15 residues. Between the trimmed V and J ends, which lost 1 base and 3 bases, there was a span of 10 bases. Germline V CDR1 and CDR2: MNHEY, SMNVEV (reference sequence). The CDR3 nucleotides read TGTGCCAGCAGTTTATTCCGGGAGGCCAATCAGCCCCAGCATTTT. Protein: CASSLFREANQPQHF.

V gene TRBV5-5 combines with J gene TRBJ2-5; 12 bases map to TRBD2. Germline values: CDR1 SGHKS, CDR2 YYEKEE (reference sequence). The V segment lost 5 bases and the J segment 3 bases; nucleotides outside the gene matches: 11. This CDR3 has 17 amino acids. The CDR3 region has the DNA TGTGCCAGCAGTTATCCGACTAGCGGGAGATCGGAAGAGACCCAGTACTTC. It specifies CASSYPTSGRSEETQYF.

This chain uses TRBV4-1 with TRBJ2-3; D is perhaps TRBD1 (5 bases). This CDR3 contains 15 residues. In germline, CDR1 is MGHRA, CDR2 YSYEKL. Trimming took off 3 bases at V and 0 bases at J, with 10 bases between the two ends. CDR3: CASSHQGGSTDTQYF. In DNA form, the CDR3 reads TGCGCCAGCAGCCACCAGGGTGGTAGCACAGATACGCAGTATTTT.

This chain links TRBV7-6 with TRBJ2-3, with 8 positions matching TRBD2. CDR3 size: 15 residues. Germline trimming cut 5 bases from V and 0 bases from J; bases unmatched to any gene: 4. Germline V gene data show CDR1 as SGHVS and CDR2 as FNYEAQ. The CDR3 sequence is CASSRIAGSTDTQYF. For the CDR3, the DNA is TGTGCCAGCAGCCGAATAGCGGGAAGCACAGATACGCAGTATTTT.

The rearrangement links TRBV21-1 to TRBJ1-4. TRBV21-1 is a pseudogene. This CDR3 is built from 17 residues. CDR3 residues: CASSTGEYGATNEKLFF. As DNA, the CDR3 is TGTGCCAGCAGCACCGGAGAATACGGAGCAACTAATGAAAAACTGTTTTTT.

CDR3 DNA sequence: TGTGCCAGCAAGGGCGTAACGACAGGGGACGAGCAGTACTTC. It yields the protein CASKGVTTGDEQYF. The V gene is TRBV7-9, the J gene TRBJ2-7, with TRBD1 matching over 8 bases. The CDR3 covers 14 residues. Losses at the gene ends were 7 bases for V and 5 bases for J; bases not matched to a gene: 10. Germline lookup yields CDR1 SEHNR and CDR2 FQNEAQ (reference sequence).

This chain joins TRBV9 and TRBJ2-5, with 11 bases identical to TRBD2. J lost 3 bases, V lost 3 bases, and 4 bases had no gene match. Looked up from germline, CDR1 is SGDLS and CDR2 is YYNGEE. The CDR3 extends over 15 amino acids. CDR3 in DNA: TGTGCCAGCAGCGGTTCGGGACTAGCGGAAGAGACCCAGTACTTC. Amino acids: CASSGSGLAEETQYF.

This clone was detected a few times. The V and J genes are TRBV5-1 and TRBJ2-7; 8 bases match TRBD1. The CDR3 contains 15 residues. Germline CDR1 is SGHRS and CDR2 is YFSETQ. Unmatched junction bases numbered 12, after V lost 4 bases and J lost 6 bases. The CDR3 sequence is CASSADRVSPFEQYF. In DNA, the CDR3 is TGCGCCAGCAGCGCGGACAGGGTTTCCCCCTTCGAGCAGTACTTC.